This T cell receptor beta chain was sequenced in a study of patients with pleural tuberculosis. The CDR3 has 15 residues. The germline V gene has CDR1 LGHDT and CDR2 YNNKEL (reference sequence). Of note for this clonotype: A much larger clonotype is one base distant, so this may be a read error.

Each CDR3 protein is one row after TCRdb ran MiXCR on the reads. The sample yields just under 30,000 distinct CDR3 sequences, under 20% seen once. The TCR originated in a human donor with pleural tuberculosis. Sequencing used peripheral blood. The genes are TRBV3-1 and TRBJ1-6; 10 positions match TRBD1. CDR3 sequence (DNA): TGTGCCAGCAGCCGCAAGGGACAGGGGTTCTCACACCTCCACTTT. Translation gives CASSRKGQGFSHLHF.